Listed below are T cell receptor beta chains from one sample, sequenced in a study of cytomegalovirus exposure and HLA in healthy donors. Only in-frame clones appear in the TCRdb table, and some are missing; sequencing was by immunoSEQ multiplex PCR. Here the sample spans approximately 120,000 clones, under 90% being singletons. Sample: PBMCs. These receptors were collected from a woman aged 25 to 39 in good health and CMV-seronegative. CDR3s include the opening cysteine and the closing phenylalanine or tryptophan.

TRBJ1-2 | TRBV19 | CTSSIGQGSSGYTF
TRBJ2-5 | TRBV30 | CAWTSGQETQYF
TRBJ1-2 | TRBV29-1 | CSADSNYGYTF
TRBJ2-1 | TRBV27 | CASGLRASANEQFF
TRBJ2-3 | TRBV5-4 | CASSLNARNTDTQYF
TRBJ2-1 | TRBV29-1 | CSGVDSTGGPLNEQFF
TRBJ2-5 | TRBV6-5 | CASSRLAGGRETQYF
TRBJ1-3 | TRBV29-1 | CSVSPLPGSSGNTIYF
TRBJ2-7 | TRBV6-5 | CASSLQGWSEQYF
TRBJ2-7 | TRBV7-7 | CASSADREGEQYF